This T cell receptor beta chain is drawn from a study of OX40 agonist ivuxolimab in advanced cancers. Study conclusions and caveats: Dosing at 0.1 to 3.0 mg/kg was accompanied by clonal expansion of CD4+ and CD8+ blood T cells by week 6.

The CDR3 sequence is 12 residues long. The germline gives CDR1 SGHNT, CDR2 YYREEE (reference sequence). V was clipped by 5 bases and J by 6 bases, with 9 bases between them. Regarding this clone: What it binds is unknown.

Clones were read by immunoSEQ multiplex PCR, and TCRdb kept only the in-frame ones, dropping some. The sample records 100,000 or so clones, around 85% being singletons. The clonotype originates from an adult with an advanced solid tumor such as melanoma, head and neck, liver or kidney cancer. V gene TRBV5-4 combines with J gene TRBJ2-1; unclear D gene. Sequences were derived from CD4+ or CD8+ T cells sorted from blood, sampled in a trial of the OX40 agonist ivuxolimab. The chain's CDR3 is CASSDLGNEQFF. The CDR3 region has the DNA TGTGCCAGCAGTGATTTAGGCAATGAGCAGTTCTTC.